These 18 T cell receptor beta chains were sequenced from one sample in a study of blood T cell repertoires in COVID-19. The method was immunoSEQ multiplex PCR; TCRdb's version includes in-frame clones alone and lacks a portion of them. The data contain about 150,000 clones, 80% of them singletons. The sequenced sample was peripheral blood. Source of these receptors: a woman aged 45-59 years with acute or convalescent COVID-19.

The chain has TRBV10-2 and TRBJ1-6, with D uncertain. Trimming pared 6 bases from V and 8 bases from J, leaving 17 bases between. Germline V gene data show CDR1 as WSHSY and CDR2 as SAAADI. The CDR3 spans 15 residues. The CDR3 DNA sequence: TGCGCCAGCAGGCGGCTCGAGGGTTATGATTCACCCCTCCACTTT. Its translation is CASRRLEGYDSPLHF.

The chain has TRBV18 and TRBJ1-1, with D maybe TRBD1 (6 bases). V lost 10 bases to trimming and J lost 8 bases, with 20 bases between them. The germline CDR1 and CDR2 sequences are KGHSH and LQKENI. The CDR3 sequence is 13 residues long. The CDR3 is CATSRGANEEAFF. In DNA, the CDR3 is TGTGCCACGAGCCGGGGGGCTAATGAGGAAGCTTTCTTT.

This chain connects TRBV6-2 or TRBV6-3 to TRBJ2-6; maybe TRBD1 (6 bases). CDR1 is MNHEY, CDR2 SVGEGT, per germline. The V gene lost 5 bases and the J gene lost 4 bases, with 18 bases spanning the gap. This CDR3 spans 17 amino acids. CDR3 in DNA: TGTGCCAGCAGTGATAACAGGGTGGGGAAGGGGGCCAACGTCCTGACTTTC. This translates into CASSDNRVGKGANVLTF.

V and J are TRBV5-1 and TRBJ1-2; no reliable D call. The CDR3 covers 12 residues. Germline loops: CDR1 SGHRS, CDR2 YFSETQ. V was pared by 9 bases and J by 4 bases, with 13 bases between. The CDR3 bases are TGCGCCACCGGAGACGGGAGCTATGGCTACACCTTC. Protein: CATGDGSYGYTF.

V usage is TRBV6-2 or TRBV6-3 and J usage is TRBJ2-3, with 7 bases identical to TRBD2. Germline V gene sequence: CDR1 MNHEY, CDR2 SVGEGT. V shed 2 bases, J shed 6 bases, and the junction held 14 bases outside the gene matches. The CDR3 totals 17 residues. CDR3 sequence reads: CASSYPSSGIKGDTQYF. As DNA, the CDR3 is TGTGCCAGCAGTTACCCTTCTAGCGGTATCAAGGGGGATACGCAGTATTTT.

This clone was found a few times. The chain employs TRBV19 and TRBJ2-6, with D possibly TRBD2 on 6 matching bases. This CDR3 comprises 15 residues. Germline V gene data show CDR1 as LNHDA and CDR2 as SQIVND (reference sequence). V lost 11 bases, J lost 4 bases, and 18 bases lay in between. The CDR3 loop is CASQGGHSGANVLTF. The CDR3 nucleotides read TGTGCCTCTCAAGGAGGGCATTCGGGGGCCAACGTCCTGACTTTC.

The J gene is TRBJ1-5, the V gene TRBV7-2; TRBD1 matches 11 bases. Germline loops: CDR1 SGHTA, CDR2 FQGNSA. The trim removed 4 bases at V and 5 bases at J, leaving 4 bases unmatched. The CDR3 length is 15 residues. CDR3 in amino acids: CASSSGDRGYQPQHF. The CDR3 DNA sequence: TGTGCCAGCAGCTCGGGGGACAGGGGGTATCAGCCCCAGCATTTT.

The chain employs TRBV7-9 and TRBJ2-3; 11 nucleotides align to TRBD2. The trim removed 1 base at V and 5 bases at J, leaving 8 bases unmatched. Per germline, CDR1 SEHNR and CDR2 FQNEAQ (reference sequence). The CDR3 covers 17 residues. The DNA for the CDR3 is TGTGCCAGCAGCTTAGTGGGATTAGCGGGGGGGCGAGATACGCAGTATTTT. This translates into CASSLVGLAGGRDTQYF.

V is TRBV2 and J is TRBJ1-2; possible D gene TRBD1, 6 bases. CDR1 is SNHLY and CDR2 is FYNNEI in the germline V gene. This CDR3 has 13 amino acids. Trimming took 4 bases from V and 8 from J, leaving 14 bases between them. The CDR3 nucleotides read TGTGCCAGCAGTGTTAGGCAGGGGAACGGCTACACCTTC. Its protein product is CASSVRQGNGYTF.

This clone has a handful of counts. The chain links TRBV9 to TRBJ1-1, with a possible D match to TRBD1 (5 bases). Germline V gives CDR1 SGDLS, CDR2 YYNGEE. This CDR3 comprises 15 residues. The V end lost 0 bases, the J end lost 5 bases, and 14 bases lay between the germline ends. The CDR3 reads CASSVVGQGGTEAFF. In DNA, the CDR3 is TGTGCCAGCAGCGTAGTAGGCCAGGGAGGGACTGAAGCTTTCTTT.

The chain recombines TRBV25-1 with TRBJ2-1; D call uncertain. The CDR3 consists of 15 residues. Germline-derived CDR1 and CDR2 are MGHDK and SYGVNS. V lost 5 bases, J lost 0 bases, and 11 bases lay in between. Here the CDR3 reads CASSQKRSSYNEQFF. In DNA, the CDR3 is TGTGCCAGCAGTCAGAAGAGGAGCTCCTACAATGAGCAGTTCTTC.

The chain uses TRBV3-1 (or the pseudogene TRBV3-2) and TRBJ1-2; 7 nucleotides line up with TRBD1. The trim removed 4 bases at V and 3 bases at J, leaving 2 bases unmatched. The CDR3 consists of 13 residues. The V gene's germline CDR1 is LGHDT and CDR2 YNNKEL (reference sequence). The CDR3 bases are TGTGCCAGCAGCCCGGGACAGTACTATGGCTACACCTTC. Translating it yields CASSPGQYYGYTF.

The chain uses TRBV15 and TRBJ1-5, with TRBD1 as a possible D gene (5 bases). This CDR3 is 16 amino acids long. The V gene's germline CDR1 is LNHNV and CDR2 YYDKDF (reference sequence). Trimming took off 1 base at V and 3 bases at J, with 13 bases between the two ends. As DNA, the CDR3 is TGTGCCACCAGCAGAGCGGGACTAGGCCCCAATCAGCCCCAGCATTTT. Protein: CATSRAGLGPNQPQHF.

The CDR3 DNA reads TGCAGTGCTAGTCGACAGAGCTATGGCTACACCTTC. Its translation is CSASRQSYGYTF. The chain uses TRBV20-1 and TRBJ1-2, with a weak D call TRBD1 (5 bases). The CDR3 covers 12 residues. The ends were cut back, 3 bases at V and 4 bases at J, with 9 bases in the middle. The germline CDR1 and CDR2 sequences are DFQATT and SNEGSKA (reference sequence).

V gene TRBV5-1 combines with J gene TRBJ1-1; D is unresolved. The germline V gene encodes CDR1 SGHRS and CDR2 YFSETQ. This CDR3 is built from 14 residues. The ends were cut back, 5 bases at V and 1 base at J, with 12 bases in the middle. The CDR3 region is CASRSREWNTEAFF. The CDR3 DNA is TGCGCCAGCAGATCCCGCGAGTGGAACACTGAAGCTTTCTTT.

This clone showed up just once. The rearrangement uses TRBV6-2 or TRBV6-3 and TRBJ2-3, with D tentatively TRBD2 (7 bases). CDR3 length equals 15 residues. Germline V gives CDR1 MNHEY, CDR2 SVGEGT. Trimming stripped 4 bases from V and 2 bases from J, with 13 bases between. DNA for the CDR3: TGTGCCAGCAGTTCCTTCGGGGGGCCCACAGATACGCAGTATTTT. As protein: CASSSFGGPTDTQYF.

About this clone: This same CDR3 is encoded by further DNA sequences in the sample. The V gene is TRBV5-1, the J gene TRBJ1-2, with 10 bases aligning to TRBD1. The CDR3 sequence is 13 residues long. Germline loops: CDR1 SGHRS, CDR2 YFSETQ. The trim removed 0 bases at V and 7 bases at J, leaving 0 bases unmatched. The CDR3 sequence: CASSLGQGAGYTF. The DNA of the CDR3 is TGCGCCAGCAGCTTGGGACAGGGGGCTGGCTACACCTTC.

The rearrangement uses TRBV19 and TRBJ2-1, with 11 bases aligning to TRBD2. Trimming at V came to 5 bases and at J to 8 bases, leaving 8 bases not matched to a gene. The CDR3 is 15 residues long. Germline V gene lookup returns CDR1 LNHDA and CDR2 SQIVND (reference sequence). In DNA form, the CDR3 reads TGTGCCAGTAGTCTCTTGACTAGCGGGGCCGATGAGCAGTTCTTC. Translation: CASSLLTSGADEQFF. Supplemented by reference TRBV19 and TRBJ2-1, the full variable domain reads DGGITQSPKYLFRKEGQNVTLSCEQNLNHDAMYWYRQDPGQGLRLIYYSQIVNDFQKGDIAEGYSVSREKKESFPLTVTSAQKNPTAFYLCASSLLTSGADEQFFGPGTRLTVL.